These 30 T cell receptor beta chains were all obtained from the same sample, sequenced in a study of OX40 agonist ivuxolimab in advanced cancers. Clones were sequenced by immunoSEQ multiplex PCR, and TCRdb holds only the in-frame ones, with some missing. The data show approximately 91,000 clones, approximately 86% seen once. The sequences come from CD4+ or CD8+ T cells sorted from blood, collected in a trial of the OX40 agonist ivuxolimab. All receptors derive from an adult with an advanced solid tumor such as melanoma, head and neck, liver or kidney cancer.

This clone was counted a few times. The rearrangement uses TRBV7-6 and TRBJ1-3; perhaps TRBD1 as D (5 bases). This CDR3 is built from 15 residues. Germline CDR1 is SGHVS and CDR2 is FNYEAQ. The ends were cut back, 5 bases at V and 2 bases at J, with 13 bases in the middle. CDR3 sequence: CASSPSDSAGNTIYF. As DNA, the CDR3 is TGTGCCAGCAGCCCGAGCGACAGTGCTGGAAACACCATATATTTT.

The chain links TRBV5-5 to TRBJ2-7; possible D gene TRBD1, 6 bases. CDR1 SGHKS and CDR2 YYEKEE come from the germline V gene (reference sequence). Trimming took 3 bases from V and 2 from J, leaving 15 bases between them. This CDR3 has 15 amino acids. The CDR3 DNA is TGTGCCAGCAGCTCACCCGGGACACCTACCTACGAGCAGTACTTC. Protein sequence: CASSSPGTPTYEQYF.

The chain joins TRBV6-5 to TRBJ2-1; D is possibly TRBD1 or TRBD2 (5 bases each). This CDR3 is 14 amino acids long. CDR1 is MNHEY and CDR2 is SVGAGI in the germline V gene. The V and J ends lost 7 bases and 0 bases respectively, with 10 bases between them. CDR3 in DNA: TGTGCCAGCACCAAGAGGGGCTCCTACAATGAGCAGTTCTTC. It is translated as CASTKRGSYNEQFF.

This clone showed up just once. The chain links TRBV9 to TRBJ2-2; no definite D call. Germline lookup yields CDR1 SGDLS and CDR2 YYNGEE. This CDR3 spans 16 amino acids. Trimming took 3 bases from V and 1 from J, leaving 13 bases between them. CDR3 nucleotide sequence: TGTGCCAGCAGCGCCTGGTTGGGTCTGAACACCGGGGAGCTGTTTTTT. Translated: CASSAWLGLNTGELFF.

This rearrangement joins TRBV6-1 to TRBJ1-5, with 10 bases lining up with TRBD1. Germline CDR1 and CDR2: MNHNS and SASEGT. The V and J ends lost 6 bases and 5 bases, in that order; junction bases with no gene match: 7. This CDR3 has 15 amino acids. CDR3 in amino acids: CASREHGTGDQPQHF. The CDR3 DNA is TGTGCCAGCAGGGAACATGGGACAGGGGATCAGCCCCAGCATTTT.

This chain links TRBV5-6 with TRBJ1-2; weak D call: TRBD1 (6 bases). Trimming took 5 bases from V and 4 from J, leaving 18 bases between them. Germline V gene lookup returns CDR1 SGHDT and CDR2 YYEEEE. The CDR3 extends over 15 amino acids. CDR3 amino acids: CASSFTPGEVYGYTF. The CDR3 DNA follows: TGTGCCAGCAGTTTTACCCCAGGGGAGGTCTATGGCTACACCTTC.

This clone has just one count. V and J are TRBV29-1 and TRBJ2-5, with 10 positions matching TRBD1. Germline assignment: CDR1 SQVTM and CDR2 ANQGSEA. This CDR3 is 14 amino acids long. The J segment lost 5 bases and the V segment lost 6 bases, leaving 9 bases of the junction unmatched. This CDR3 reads CSVGRTGGMETQYF. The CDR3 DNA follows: TGCAGCGTCGGGAGGACAGGGGGGATGGAGACCCAGTACTTC. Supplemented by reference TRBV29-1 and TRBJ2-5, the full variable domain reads SAVISQKPSRDICQRGTSLTIQCQVDSQVTMMFWYRQQPGQSLTLIATANQGSEATYESGFVIDKFPISRPNLTFSTLTVSNMSPEDSSIYLCSVGRTGGMETQYFGPGTRLLVL.

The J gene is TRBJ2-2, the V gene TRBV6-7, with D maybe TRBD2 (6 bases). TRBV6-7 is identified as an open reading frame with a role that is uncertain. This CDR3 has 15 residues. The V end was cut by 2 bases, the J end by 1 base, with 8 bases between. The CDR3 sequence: CASSYSSGNTGELFF. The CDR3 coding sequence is TGTGCCAGCAGTTACAGTAGCGGGAACACCGGGGAGCTGTTTTTT.

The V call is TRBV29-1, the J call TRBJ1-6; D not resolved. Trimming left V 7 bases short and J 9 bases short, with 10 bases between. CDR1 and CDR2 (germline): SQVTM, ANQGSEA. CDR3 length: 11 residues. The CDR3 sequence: CSESPSSPLHF. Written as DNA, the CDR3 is TGCAGCGAATCACCCAGTTCACCCCTCCACTTT.

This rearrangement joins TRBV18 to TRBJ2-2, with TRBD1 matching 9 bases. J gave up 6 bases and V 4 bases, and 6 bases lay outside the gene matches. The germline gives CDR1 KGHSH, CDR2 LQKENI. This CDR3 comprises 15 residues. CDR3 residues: CASSLRQGEAGELFF. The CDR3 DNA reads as TGTGCCAGCTCACTCCGACAGGGGGAGGCCGGGGAGCTGTTTTTT.

The CDR3 region has the DNA TGCGCCAGCAGCTTGGAGGGGGGTCAGCCCCAGCATTTT. It yields the protein CASSLEGGQPQHF. The rearrangement joins TRBV5-1 to TRBJ1-5; tentative D call: TRBD1 (6 bases). The CDR3 extends over 13 amino acids. Germline values: CDR1 SGHRS, CDR2 YFSETQ. V lost 0 bases and J 6 bases, leaving 7 bases between the germline ends.

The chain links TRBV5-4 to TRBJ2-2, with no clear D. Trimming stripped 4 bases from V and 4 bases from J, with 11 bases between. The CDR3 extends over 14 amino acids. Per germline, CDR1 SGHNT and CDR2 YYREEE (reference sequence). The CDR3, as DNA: TGTGCCAGCAGCCCGACGTACGCCACCGGGGAGCTGTTTTTT. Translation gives CASSPTYATGELFF. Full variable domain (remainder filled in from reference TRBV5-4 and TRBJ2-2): ETGVTQSPTHLIKTRGQQVTLRCSSQSGHNTVSWYQQALGQGPQFIFQYYREEENGRGNFPPRFSGLQFPNYSSELNVNALELDDSALYLCASSPTYATGELFFGEGSRLTVL.

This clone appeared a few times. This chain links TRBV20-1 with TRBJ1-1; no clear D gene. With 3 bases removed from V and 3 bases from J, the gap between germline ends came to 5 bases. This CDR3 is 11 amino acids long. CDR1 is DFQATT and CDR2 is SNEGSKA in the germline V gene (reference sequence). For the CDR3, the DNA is TGCAGTGCTAGGGAATACACTGAAGCTTTCTTT. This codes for CSAREYTEAFF.

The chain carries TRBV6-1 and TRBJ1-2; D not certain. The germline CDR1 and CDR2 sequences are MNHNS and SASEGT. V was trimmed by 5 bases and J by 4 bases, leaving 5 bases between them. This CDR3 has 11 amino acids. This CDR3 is CASSRGYGYTF. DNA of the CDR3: TGTGCCAGCAGTCGGGGCTATGGCTACACCTTC.

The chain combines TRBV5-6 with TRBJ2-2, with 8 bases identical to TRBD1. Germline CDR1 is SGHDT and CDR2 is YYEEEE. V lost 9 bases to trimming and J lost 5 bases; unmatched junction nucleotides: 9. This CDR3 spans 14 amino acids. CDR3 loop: CATEGQGVTGELFF. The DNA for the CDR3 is TGTGCCACCGAAGGACAGGGTGTTACCGGGGAGCTGTTTTTT.

The CDR3 sequence is CATSRDLIRDNEQFF. CDR3 DNA: TGTGCCACCAGCAGAGATCTGATCAGAGACAATGAGCAGTTCTTC. V is TRBV15 and J is TRBJ2-1, with D hard to call. Germline CDR1 and CDR2: LNHNV and YYDKDF (reference sequence). V was trimmed by 0 bases and J by 5 bases, leaving 11 bases between them. The CDR3 totals 15 residues. The whole variable domain, filled in from reference TRBV15 and TRBJ2-1, reads DAMVIQNPRYQVTQFGKPVTLSCSQTLNHNVMYWYQQKSSQAPKLLFHYYDKDFNNEADTPDNFQSRRPNTSFCFLDIRSPGLGDTAMYLCATSRDLIRDNEQFFGPGTRLTVL.

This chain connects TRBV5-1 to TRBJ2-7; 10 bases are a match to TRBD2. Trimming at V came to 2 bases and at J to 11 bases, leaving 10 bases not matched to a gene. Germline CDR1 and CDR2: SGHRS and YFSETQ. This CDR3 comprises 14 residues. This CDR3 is CASSLGLAGESKYF. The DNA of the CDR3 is TGCGCCAGCAGCTTAGGGCTAGCGGGGGAGAGTAAGTACTTC.

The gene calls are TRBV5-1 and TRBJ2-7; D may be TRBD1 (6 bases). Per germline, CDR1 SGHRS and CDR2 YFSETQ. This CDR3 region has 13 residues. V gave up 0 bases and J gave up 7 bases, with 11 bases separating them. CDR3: CASSLDNGQEQYF. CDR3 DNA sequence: TGCGCCAGCAGCTTGGATAACGGACAGGAGCAGTACTTC.

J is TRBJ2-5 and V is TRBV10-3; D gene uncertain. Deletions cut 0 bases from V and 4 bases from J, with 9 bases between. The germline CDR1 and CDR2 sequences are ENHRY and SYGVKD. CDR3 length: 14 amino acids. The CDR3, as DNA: TGTGCCATCAGTGAGTCGGGCAGGCCAGAGACCCAGTACTTC. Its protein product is CAISESGRPETQYF.

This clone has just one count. CDR3 nucleotides: TGTGCCAGCAGTCTCAGTGAGGACACTGAAGCTTTCTTT. The encoded protein is CASSLSEDTEAFF. V is TRBV11-2 and J is TRBJ1-1; no clear D gene. The germline V and J ends were trimmed by 6 bases and 3 bases, with 11 bases remaining between them. This CDR3 comprises 13 residues. Germline assignment: CDR1 SGHAT and CDR2 FQNNGV. Full variable domain (remainder filled in from reference TRBV11-2 and TRBJ1-1): EAGVAQSPRYKIIEKRQSVAFWCNPISGHATLYWYQQILGQGPKLLIQFQNNGVVDDSQLPKDRFSAERLKGVDSTLKIQPAKLEDSAVYLCASSLSEDTEAFFGQGTRLTVV.

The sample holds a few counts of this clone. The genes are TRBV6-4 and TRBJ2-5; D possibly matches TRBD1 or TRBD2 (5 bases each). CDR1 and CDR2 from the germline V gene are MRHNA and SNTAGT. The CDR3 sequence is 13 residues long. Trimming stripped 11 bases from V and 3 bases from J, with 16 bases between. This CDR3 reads CARARLGEETQYF. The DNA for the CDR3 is TGTGCCCGGGCTCGGTTGGGGGAAGAGACCCAGTACTTC.

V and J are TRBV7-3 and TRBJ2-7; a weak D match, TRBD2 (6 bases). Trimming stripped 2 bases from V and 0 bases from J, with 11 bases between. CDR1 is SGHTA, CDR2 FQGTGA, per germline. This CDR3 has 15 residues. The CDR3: CASSLPGTFSYEQYF. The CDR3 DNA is TGTGCCAGCAGCTTACCCGGGACTTTCTCCTACGAGCAGTACTTC.

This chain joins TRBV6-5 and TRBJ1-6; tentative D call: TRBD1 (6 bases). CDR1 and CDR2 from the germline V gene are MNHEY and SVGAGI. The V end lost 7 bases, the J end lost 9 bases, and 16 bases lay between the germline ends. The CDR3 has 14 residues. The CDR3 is CASINRVQSSPLHF. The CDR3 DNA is TGTGCCAGCATTAACAGGGTACAATCTTCACCCCTCCACTTT.

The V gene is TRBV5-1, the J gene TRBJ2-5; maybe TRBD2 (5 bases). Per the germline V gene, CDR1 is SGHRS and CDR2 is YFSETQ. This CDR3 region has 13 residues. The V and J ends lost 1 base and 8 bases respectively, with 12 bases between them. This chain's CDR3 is CASSLRDPPTQYF. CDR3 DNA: TGCGCCAGCAGCTTGCGGGATCCCCCTACCCAGTACTTC.

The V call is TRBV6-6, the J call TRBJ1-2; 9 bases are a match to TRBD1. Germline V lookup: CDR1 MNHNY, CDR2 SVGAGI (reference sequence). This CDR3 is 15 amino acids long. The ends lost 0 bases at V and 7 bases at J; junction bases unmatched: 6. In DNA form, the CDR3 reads TGTGCCAGCAGTTACTCTCCACAGGGGGCGCTTGGCTACACCTTC. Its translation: CASSYSPQGALGYTF.

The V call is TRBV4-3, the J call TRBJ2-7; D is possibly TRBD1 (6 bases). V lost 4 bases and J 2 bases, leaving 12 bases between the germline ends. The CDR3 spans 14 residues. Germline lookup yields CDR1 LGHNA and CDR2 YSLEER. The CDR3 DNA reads TGCGCCAGCAGCCGTGACAGGATTGCCTACGAGCAGTACTTC. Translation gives CASSRDRIAYEQYF.

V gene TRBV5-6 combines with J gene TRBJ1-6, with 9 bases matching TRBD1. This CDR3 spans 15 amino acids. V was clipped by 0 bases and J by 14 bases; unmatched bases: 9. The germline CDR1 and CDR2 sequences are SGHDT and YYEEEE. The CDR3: CASSLGQGGRASLHF. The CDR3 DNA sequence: TGTGCCAGCAGCTTGGGACAGGGGGGGAGAGCTTCCCTCCACTTT.

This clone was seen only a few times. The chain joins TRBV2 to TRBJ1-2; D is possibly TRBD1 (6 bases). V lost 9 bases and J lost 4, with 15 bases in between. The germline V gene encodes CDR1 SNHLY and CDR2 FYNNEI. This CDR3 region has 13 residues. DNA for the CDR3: TGTGCCAGGACAACAGGGACTTCCTATGGCTACACCTTC. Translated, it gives CARTTGTSYGYTF.

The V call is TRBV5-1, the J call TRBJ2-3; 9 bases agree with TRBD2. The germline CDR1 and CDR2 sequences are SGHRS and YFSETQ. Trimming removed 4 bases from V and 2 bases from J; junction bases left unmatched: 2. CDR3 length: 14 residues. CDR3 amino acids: CASSAGGPTDTQYF. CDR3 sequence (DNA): TGCGCCAGCAGCGCGGGGGGGCCCACAGATACGCAGTATTTT.

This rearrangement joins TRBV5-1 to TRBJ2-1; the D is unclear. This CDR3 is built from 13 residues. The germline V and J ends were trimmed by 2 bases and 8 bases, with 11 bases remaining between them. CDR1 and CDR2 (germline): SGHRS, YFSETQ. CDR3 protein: CASSFGGFYEQFF. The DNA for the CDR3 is TGCGCCAGCAGCTTCGGTGGGTTTTATGAGCAGTTCTTC.